The 12 T cell receptor beta chains presented below share a single source sample, sequenced in a study of blood T cell repertoires in COVID-19. Produced via immunoSEQ multiplex PCR; TCRdb's table is partial and in-frame only. The sample yields 150,000 or so clones, 85% to 95% seen once. The sequencing input was peripheral blood. These TCRs come from a woman aged 45-59 years with acute or convalescent COVID-19.

This chain connects TRBV2 to TRBJ2-3; TRBD2 matches 8 bases. This CDR3 region has 17 residues. After removal of 6 bases from V and 4 bases from J, the junction contained 15 bases not matched to a gene. The V gene's germline CDR1 is SNHLY and CDR2 FYNNEI. CDR3 in amino acids: CASRRKAWREAADTQYF. The CDR3 DNA reads TGTGCCAGCAGGAGGAAGGCCTGGCGGGAGGCGGCAGATACGCAGTATTTT.

CDR3 sequence reads: CASSPGGGTTSTDTQYF. The CDR3, as DNA: TGTGCCAGTAGTCCGGGCGGGGGAACGACTAGCACAGATACGCAGTATTTT. The gene calls are TRBV19 and TRBJ2-3; TRBD2 matches at 7 bases. V gave up 5 bases and J gave up 0 bases; unmatched junction bases: 11. The CDR3 totals 17 residues. Germline values: CDR1 LNHDA, CDR2 SQIVND (reference sequence).

The chain recombines TRBV7-6 with TRBJ2-2; D is possibly TRBD2 (5 bases). Trimming removed 5 bases at V and 5 bases at J, with 15 bases between. Per the germline V gene, CDR1 is SGHVS and CDR2 is FNYEAQ. This CDR3 contains 15 residues. The CDR3 nucleotides read TGTGCCAGCAGCAACATGGGGAGATATACCGGGGAGCTGTTTTTT. Protein product: CASSNMGRYTGELFF.

V gene TRBV24-1 combines with J gene TRBJ2-3; 8 nucleotides match TRBD2. The V segment lost 4 bases and the J segment 2 bases; nucleotides outside the gene matches: 10. The germline V gene encodes CDR1 KGHDR and CDR2 SFDVKD. The CDR3 is made up of 17 amino acids. CDR3 sequence (DNA): TGTGCCACCAGTGAGTTAGGAGCGGGGGCCACCACAGATACGCAGTATTTT. It translates to CATSELGAGATTDTQYF.

This clone was recorded once. V usage is TRBV11-2 and J usage is TRBJ1-5, with D maybe TRBD1 (5 bases). CDR1 is SGHAT, CDR2 FQNNGV, per germline. The CDR3 covers 13 residues. V was clipped by 4 bases and J by 7 bases, with 11 bases between them. The CDR3 reads CASSWGVGQPQHF. CDR3 nucleotide sequence: TGTGCCAGCAGCTGGGGCGTTGGCCAGCCCCAGCATTTT.

The table lists this clone with a count of one. This chain links TRBV18 with TRBJ2-5; TRBD2 agrees at 10 bases. The V segment lost 3 bases and the J segment 1 base; nucleotides outside the gene matches: 14. Per the germline V gene, CDR1 is KGHSH and CDR2 is LQKENI. This CDR3 is built from 19 residues. CDR3 in DNA: TGTGCCAGCTCACCTGCCGGGACTAGCGTGACGCTCTTCCAAGAGACCCAGTACTTC. It specifies CASSPAGTSVTLFQETQYF. Together with reference TRBV18 and TRBJ2-5, the CDR3 gives the full variable domain: NAGVMQNPRHLVRRRGQEARLRCSPMKGHSHVYWYRQLPEEGLKFMVYLQKENIIDESGMPKERFSAEFPKEGPSILRIQQVVRGDSAAYFCASSPAGTSVTLFQETQYFGPGTRLLVL.

V gene TRBV5-1 combines with J gene TRBJ1-1, with 8 bases fitting TRBD1. Germline V CDR1 and CDR2: SGHRS, YFSETQ. The junction had 2 bases not matched to a gene; V was cut back by 0 bases and J by 10 bases. The CDR3 sequence is 12 residues long. The CDR3 region has the DNA TGCGCCAGCAGCTTGGGTGACAGGGGAGCTTTCTTT. It translates to CASSLGDRGAFF.

V usage is TRBV18 and J usage is TRBJ1-1, with no clear D. The V gene lost 1 base and the J gene lost 4 bases, with 10 bases spanning the gap. Germline V gene lookup returns CDR1 KGHSH and CDR2 LQKENI. The CDR3 sequence is 14 residues long. CDR3 coding DNA: TGTGCCAGCTCACCACTAGGTGGGAGCACTGAAGCTTTCTTT. Its translation is CASSPLGGSTEAFF.

J is TRBJ1-6 and V is TRBV9, with 9 bases identical to TRBD1. Looked up from germline, CDR1 is SGDLS and CDR2 is YYNGEE. Losses at the gene ends were 4 bases for V and 10 bases for J; bases not matched to a gene: 15. This CDR3 has 17 residues. In DNA, the CDR3 is TGTGCCAGCAGCACCGGGACAGGGCGTCTTGAAAAATCACCCCTCCACTTT. It yields the protein CASSTGTGRLEKSPLHF. The variable domain in full, completed from reference TRBV9 and TRBJ1-6, reads DSGVTQTPKHLITATGQRVTLRCSPRSGDLSVYWYQQSLDQGLQFLIQYYNGEERAKGNILERFSAQQFPDLHSELNLSSLELGDSALYFCASSTGTGRLEKSPLHFGNGTRLTVT.

The J gene is TRBJ2-5, the V gene TRBV2; the D is unclear. The CDR3 has 11 residues. Trimming removed 3 bases from V and 5 bases from J, with 4 bases in between. The germline gives CDR1 SNHLY, CDR2 FYNNEI. In nucleotides, the CDR3 is TGTGCCAGCAGTGAGGAGGAGACCCAGTACTTC. Translation gives CASSEEETQYF.

The rearrangement joins TRBV7-2 to TRBJ1-2; a possible D gene is TRBD1 (6 bases). Germline lookup yields CDR1 SGHTA and CDR2 FQGNSA. The CDR3 spans 16 residues. V gave up 5 bases and J gave up 2 bases, with 18 bases separating them. CDR3: CASSIMGHTLNYGYTF. In nucleotides, the CDR3 is TGTGCCAGCAGCATCATGGGACACACTTTAAACTATGGCTACACCTTC.

The chain recombines TRBV7-3 with TRBJ1-4, with TRBD1 identical over 11 bases. V shed 1 base and J 7 bases; nucleotides not matched to a gene: 2. CDR1 is SGHTA, CDR2 FQGTGA, per germline. The CDR3 is 15 amino acids. The CDR3 nucleotides are TGTGCCAGCAGCTTAAGCGGGACAGGGGGTGAAAAACTGTTTTTT. Residues: CASSLSGTGGEKLFF.